This TCR beta chain originates from a study of blood T cells in healthy people across ages. Overall study: Capturing about one barcoded beta molecule per two T cells was achieved by template switching. Whole-study results and caveats: Versus aged donors, long-lived donors had higher diversity and more naive CD4+ cells.

This clonotype was seen at least ten times. The antigen remains undetermined. The CDR3 totals 13 residues. The junction had 3 bases not matched to a gene; V was cut back by 5 bases and J by 5 bases. The germline CDR1 and CDR2 sequences are SGHTA and FQGTGA. PCR was performed a second time for about 7 to 11 cycles using a sample-barcoded 5' primer and a J-beta primer mix. TCRdb processed the 5' RACE reads anew with MiXCR; each CDR3 protein has one entry. The sample carries some 1.7 million distinct CDR3 sequences, roughly 27% recorded once. The sequenced material came from blood. The source is a woman in her 30s in good health. The V call is TRBV7-3, the J call TRBJ2-1, with 7 bases fitting TRBD1. CDR3 bases: TGTGCCAGCAGCCCAGGGGGTGACAATGAGCAGTTCTTC. Encoded protein: CASSPGGDNEQFF.